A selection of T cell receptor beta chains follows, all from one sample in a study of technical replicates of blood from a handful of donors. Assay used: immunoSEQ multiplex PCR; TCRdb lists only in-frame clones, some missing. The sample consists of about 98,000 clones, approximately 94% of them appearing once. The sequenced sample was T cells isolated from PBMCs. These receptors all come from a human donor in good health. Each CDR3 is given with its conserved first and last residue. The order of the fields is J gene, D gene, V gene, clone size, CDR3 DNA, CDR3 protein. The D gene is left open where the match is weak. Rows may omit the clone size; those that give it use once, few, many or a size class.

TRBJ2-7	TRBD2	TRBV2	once	TGTGCCAGCAGTAGGACTAGCGGAGACGAGCAGTACTTC	CASSRTSGDEQYF
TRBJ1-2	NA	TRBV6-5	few	TGTGCCAGCAGTTACTCGCGCAGGGCTGGCTACACCTTC	CASSYSRRAGYTF
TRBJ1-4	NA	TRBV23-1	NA	TGCGCCAAGCATTCAGGGTATAGTAATGAAAAACTGTTTTTT	CAKHSGYSNEKLFF
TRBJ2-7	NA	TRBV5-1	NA	TGCGCCAGCAGCTCCTTCGGGTCCAGCTACGAGCAGTACTTC	CASSSFGSSYEQYF
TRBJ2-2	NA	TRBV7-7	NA	TGTGCCAGCAGCCCGTCCTCGGGCACGGGGACCGGGGAGCTGTTTTTT	CASSPSSGTGTGELFF
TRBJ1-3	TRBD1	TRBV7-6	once	TGTGCCAGCAGCTCATTCTTTGGGACAGGAAGGGCTGGAAACACCATATATTTT	CASSSFFGTGRAGNTIYF
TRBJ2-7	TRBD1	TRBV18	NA	TGTGCCAGCTCCGATCGGACAGGGATTCCCGGGGAGCAGTACTTC	CASSDRTGIPGEQYF
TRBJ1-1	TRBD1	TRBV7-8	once	TGTGCCAGCAGCTTCCGGGGACAGGCGAACACTGAAGCTTTCTTT	CASSFRGQANTEAFF
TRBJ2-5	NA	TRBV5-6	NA	TGTGCCAGCAGCTTGTTTCGGGGTGAGGAGCAGTACTTC	CASSLFRGEEQYF
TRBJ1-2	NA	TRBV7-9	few	TGTGCCAGCAGCTTAGCCTCCAGGACTAACTATGGCTACACCTTC	CASSLASRTNYGYTF
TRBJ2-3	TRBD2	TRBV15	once	TGTGCCACCAGCACCAAACTAGCGGGAGGGCGAGATACGCAGTATTTT	CATSTKLAGGRDTQYF
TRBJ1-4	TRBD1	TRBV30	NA	TGTGCCTGGAGTGTGGGACAGAAAAATGAAAAACTGTTTTTT	CAWSVGQKNEKLFF
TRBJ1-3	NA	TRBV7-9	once	TGTGCCAGCAGCTTCCCCGGGACAAGTGGAAACACCATATATTTT	CASSFPGTSGNTIYF
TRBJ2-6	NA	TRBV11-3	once	TGTGCCAGCAGCCGCTCACGAGTGGCTGGGGCCAACGTCCTGACTTTC	CASSRSRVAGANVLTF
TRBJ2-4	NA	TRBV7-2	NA	TGTGCCAGCAGCCCATACGCGGGACTTAAAAACATTCAGTACTTC	CASSPYAGLKNIQYF